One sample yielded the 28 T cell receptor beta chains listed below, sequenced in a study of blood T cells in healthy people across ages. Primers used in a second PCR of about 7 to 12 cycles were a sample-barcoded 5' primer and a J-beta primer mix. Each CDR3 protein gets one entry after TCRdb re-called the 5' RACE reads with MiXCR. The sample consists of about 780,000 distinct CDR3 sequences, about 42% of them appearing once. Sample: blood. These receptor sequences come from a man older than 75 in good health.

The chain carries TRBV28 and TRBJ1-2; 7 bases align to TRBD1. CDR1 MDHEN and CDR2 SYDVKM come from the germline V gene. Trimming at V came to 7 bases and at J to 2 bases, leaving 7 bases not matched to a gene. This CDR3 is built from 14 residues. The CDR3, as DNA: TGTGCCAGCACCTTCCGAGGGGGCAACTATGGCTACACCTTC. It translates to CASTFRGGNYGYTF.

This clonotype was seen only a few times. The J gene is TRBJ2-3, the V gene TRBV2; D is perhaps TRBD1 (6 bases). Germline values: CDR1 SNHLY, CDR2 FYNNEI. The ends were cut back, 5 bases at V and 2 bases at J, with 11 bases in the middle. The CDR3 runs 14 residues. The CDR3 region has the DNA TGTGCCAGCAGTCAATTGGGGGCCACAGATACGCAGTATTTT. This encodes CASSQLGATDTQYF.

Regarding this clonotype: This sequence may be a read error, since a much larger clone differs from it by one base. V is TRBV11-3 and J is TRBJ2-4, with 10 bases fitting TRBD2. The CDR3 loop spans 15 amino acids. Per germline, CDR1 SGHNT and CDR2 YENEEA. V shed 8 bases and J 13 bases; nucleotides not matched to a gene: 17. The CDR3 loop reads CASSGLAGASYGQYF. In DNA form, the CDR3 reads TGTGCCAGCTCCGGGCTAGCGGGAGCGTCCTACGGGCAGTACTTC.

This CDR3 is CASSVAVSSDHQETQYF. The CDR3 DNA is TGTGCCAGCAGCGTAGCTGTCTCTAGCGATCACCAAGAGACCCAGTACTTC. V is TRBV9 and J is TRBJ2-5; D is possibly TRBD2 (6 bases). The germline V gene encodes CDR1 SGDLS and CDR2 YYNGEE. This CDR3 contains 17 residues. Between the trimmed V and J ends, which lost 0 bases and 0 bases, there was a span of 15 bases.

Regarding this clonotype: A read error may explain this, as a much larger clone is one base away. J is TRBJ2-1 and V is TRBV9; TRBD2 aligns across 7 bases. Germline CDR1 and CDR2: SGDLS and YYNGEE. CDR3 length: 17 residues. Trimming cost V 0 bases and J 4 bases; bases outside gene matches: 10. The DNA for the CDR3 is TGTGCCAGCAGCGTAGGCCAAGGCGGGAGAGGGTACAATGAGCAGTTCTTC. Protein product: CASSVGQGGRGYNEQFF.

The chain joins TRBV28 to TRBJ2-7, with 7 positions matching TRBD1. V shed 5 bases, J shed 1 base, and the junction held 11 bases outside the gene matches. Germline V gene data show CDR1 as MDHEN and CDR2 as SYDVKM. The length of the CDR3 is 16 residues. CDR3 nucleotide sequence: TGTGCCAGCAGTCCTACTGGGTGGACAGGATCCTACGAGCAGTACTTC. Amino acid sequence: CASSPTGWTGSYEQYF.

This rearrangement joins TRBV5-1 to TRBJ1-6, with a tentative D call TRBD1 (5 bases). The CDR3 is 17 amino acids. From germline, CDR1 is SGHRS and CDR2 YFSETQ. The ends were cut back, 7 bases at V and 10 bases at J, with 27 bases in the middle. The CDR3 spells CASGDRRDGQSGSPLHF. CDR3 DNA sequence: TGCGCCAGCGGTGATAGACGGGACGGTCAGTCGGGATCACCCCTCCACTTT.

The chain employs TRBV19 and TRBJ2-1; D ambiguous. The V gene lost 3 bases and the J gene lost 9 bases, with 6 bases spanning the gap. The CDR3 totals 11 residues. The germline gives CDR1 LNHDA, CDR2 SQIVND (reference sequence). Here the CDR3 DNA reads TGTGCCAGTAGTATTACCAGTGAGCAGTTCTTC. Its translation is CASSITSEQFF.

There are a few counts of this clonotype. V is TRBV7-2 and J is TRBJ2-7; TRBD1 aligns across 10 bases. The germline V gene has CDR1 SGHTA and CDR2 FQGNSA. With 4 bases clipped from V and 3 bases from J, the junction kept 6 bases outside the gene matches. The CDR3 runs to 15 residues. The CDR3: CASSYSGQGFYEQYF. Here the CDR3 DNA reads TGTGCCAGCAGCTATTCGGGACAGGGGTTCTACGAGCAGTACTTC.

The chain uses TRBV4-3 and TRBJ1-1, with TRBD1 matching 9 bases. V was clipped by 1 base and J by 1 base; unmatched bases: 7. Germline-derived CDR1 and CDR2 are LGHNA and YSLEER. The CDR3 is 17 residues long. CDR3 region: CASSQVTGTGRNTEAFF. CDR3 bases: TGCGCCAGCAGCCAAGTTACCGGGACAGGGAGGAACACTGAAGCTTTCTTT.

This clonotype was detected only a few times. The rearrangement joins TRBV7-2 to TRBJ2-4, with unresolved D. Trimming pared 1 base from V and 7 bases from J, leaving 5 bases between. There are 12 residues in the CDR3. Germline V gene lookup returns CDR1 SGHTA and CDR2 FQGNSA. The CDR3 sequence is CASSLDRNIQYF. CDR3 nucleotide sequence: TGTGCCAGCAGCTTAGACCGGAACATTCAGTACTTC.

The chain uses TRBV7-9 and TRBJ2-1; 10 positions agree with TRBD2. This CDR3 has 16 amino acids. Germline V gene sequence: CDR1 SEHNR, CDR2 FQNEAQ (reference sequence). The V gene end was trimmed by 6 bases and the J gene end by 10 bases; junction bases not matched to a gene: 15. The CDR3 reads CASRSEVAGGWAEQFF. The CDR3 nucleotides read TGTGCCAGCAGATCGGAGGTAGCGGGGGGTTGGGCAGAGCAGTTCTTC.

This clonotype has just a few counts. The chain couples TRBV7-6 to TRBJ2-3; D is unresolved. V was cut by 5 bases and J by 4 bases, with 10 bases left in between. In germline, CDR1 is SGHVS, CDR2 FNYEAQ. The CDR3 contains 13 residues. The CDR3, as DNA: TGTGCCAGCAGCCGATCAACCGCAGATACGCAGTATTTT. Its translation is CASSRSTADTQYF.

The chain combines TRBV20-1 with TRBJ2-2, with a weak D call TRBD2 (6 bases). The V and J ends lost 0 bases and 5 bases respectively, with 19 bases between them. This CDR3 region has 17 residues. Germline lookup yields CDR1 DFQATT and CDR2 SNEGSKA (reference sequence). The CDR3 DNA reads TGCAGTGCTAGAGATCTCTTCGGGAGCCCACGAACCGGGGAGCTGTTTTTT. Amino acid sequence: CSARDLFGSPRTGELFF.

CDR3 amino acids: CASSDLISTDTQYF. The CDR3 DNA follows: TGTGCCAGCAGTGACTTGATCAGCACAGATACGCAGTATTTT. J is TRBJ2-3 and V is TRBV2; D not resolved. Trimming removed 3 bases at V and 0 bases at J, with 7 bases between. CDR1 and CDR2 from the germline V gene are SNHLY and FYNNEI. CDR3 size: 14 residues. The full variable domain, with the rest looked up from reference TRBV2 and TRBJ2-3, is EPEVTQTPSHQVTQMGQEVILRCVPISNHLYFYWYRQILGQKVEFLVSFYNNEISEKSEIFDDQFSVERPDGSNFTLKIRSTKLEDSAMYFCASSDLISTDTQYFGPGTRLTVL.

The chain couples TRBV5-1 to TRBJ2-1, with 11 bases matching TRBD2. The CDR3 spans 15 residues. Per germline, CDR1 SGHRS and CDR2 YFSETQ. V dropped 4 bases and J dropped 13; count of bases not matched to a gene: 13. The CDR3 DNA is TGCGCCAGCAGCCAAGGGACTAGCGGACAAGAGACCCAGTTCTTC. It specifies CASSQGTSGQETQFF.

CDR3 region: CASRPGQYSYEQYF. CDR3 coding DNA: TGTGCCAGCAGACCGGGACAGTACTCCTACGAGCAGTACTTC. The chain couples TRBV12-3 or TRBV12-4 to TRBJ2-7; TRBD1 agrees at 7 bases. J was trimmed by 0 bases and V by 6 bases; bases with no gene match: 5. This CDR3 spans 14 amino acids.

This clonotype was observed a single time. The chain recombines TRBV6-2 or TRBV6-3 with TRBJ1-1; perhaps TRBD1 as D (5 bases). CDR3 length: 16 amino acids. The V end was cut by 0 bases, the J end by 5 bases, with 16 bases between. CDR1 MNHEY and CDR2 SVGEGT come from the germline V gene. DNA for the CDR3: TGTGCCAGCAGTTACTCTGGACATTCGAGGGGTACTGAAGCTTTCTTT. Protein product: CASSYSGHSRGTEAFF.

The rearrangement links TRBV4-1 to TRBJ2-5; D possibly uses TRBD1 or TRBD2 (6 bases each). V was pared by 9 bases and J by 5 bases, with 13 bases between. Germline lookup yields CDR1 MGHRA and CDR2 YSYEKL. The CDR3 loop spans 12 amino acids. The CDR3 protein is CASRGPRETQYF. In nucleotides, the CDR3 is TGCGCCAGTCGGGGGCCCCGGGAGACCCAGTACTTC.

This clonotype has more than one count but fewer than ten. Written as DNA, the CDR3 is TGCGCCAGCAGCTTCGACAGGGTATATGAGACCCAGTACTTC. Residues: CASSFDRVYETQYF. V is TRBV5-1 and J is TRBJ2-5; 7 nucleotides align to TRBD1. Germline values: CDR1 SGHRS, CDR2 YFSETQ. This CDR3 has 14 amino acids. V lost 2 bases and J lost 5; bases outside the gene matches: 6.

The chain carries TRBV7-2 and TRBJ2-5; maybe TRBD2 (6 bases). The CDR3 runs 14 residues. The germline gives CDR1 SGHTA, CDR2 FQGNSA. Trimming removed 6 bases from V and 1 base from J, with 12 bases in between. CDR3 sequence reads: CASSQLAFQETQYF. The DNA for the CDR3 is TGTGCCAGCAGTCAACTAGCATTCCAAGAGACCCAGTACTTC.

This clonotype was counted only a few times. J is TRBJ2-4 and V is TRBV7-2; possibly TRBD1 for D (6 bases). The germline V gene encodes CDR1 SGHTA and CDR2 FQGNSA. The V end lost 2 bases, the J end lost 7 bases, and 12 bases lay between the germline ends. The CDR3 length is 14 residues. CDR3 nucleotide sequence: TGTGCCAGCAGCTTACCTAGGGGGAGCAACATTCAGTACTTC. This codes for CASSLPRGSNIQYF.

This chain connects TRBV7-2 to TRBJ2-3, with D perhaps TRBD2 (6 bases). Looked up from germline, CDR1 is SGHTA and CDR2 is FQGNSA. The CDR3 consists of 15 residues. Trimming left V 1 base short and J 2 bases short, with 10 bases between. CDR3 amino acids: CASSLDGTLTDTQYF. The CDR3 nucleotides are TGTGCCAGCAGCTTAGACGGGACTCTCACAGATACGCAGTATTTT.

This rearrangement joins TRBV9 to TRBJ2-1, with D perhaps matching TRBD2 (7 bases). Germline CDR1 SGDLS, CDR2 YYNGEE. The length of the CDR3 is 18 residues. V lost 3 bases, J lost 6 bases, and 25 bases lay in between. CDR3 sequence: CASSAKGGGREWGNEQFF. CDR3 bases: TGTGCCAGCAGCGCCAAAGGGGGGGGGCGGGAGTGGGGCAATGAGCAGTTCTTC.

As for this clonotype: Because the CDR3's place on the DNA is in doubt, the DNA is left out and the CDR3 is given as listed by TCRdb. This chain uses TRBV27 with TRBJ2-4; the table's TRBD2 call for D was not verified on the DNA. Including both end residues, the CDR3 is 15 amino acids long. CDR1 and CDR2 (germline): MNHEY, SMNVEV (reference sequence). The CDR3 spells CASSSVASGSIGQDF.

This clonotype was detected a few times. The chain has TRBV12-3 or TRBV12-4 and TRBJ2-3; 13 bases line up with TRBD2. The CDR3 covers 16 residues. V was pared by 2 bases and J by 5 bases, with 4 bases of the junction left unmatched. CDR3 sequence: CASSLTSGRVGDTQYF. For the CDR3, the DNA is TGTGCCAGCAGTTTAACTAGCGGGAGGGTAGGAGATACGCAGTATTTT.

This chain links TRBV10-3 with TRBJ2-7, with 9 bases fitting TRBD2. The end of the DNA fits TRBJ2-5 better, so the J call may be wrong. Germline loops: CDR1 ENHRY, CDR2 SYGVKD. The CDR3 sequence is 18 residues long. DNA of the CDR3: TGTGCCATCAGTGAGTCTGGTGGTTTAGCGGGAGTCGTTGAGACCCAGTACTTC. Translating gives CAISESGGLAGVVETQYF.

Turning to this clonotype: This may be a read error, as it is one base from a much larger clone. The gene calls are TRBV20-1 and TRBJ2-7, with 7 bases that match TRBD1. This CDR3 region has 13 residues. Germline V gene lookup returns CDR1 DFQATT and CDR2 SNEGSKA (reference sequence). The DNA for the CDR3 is TGCAGTGCCGCCCAAGGGACAGCCTACGAGCGGTACTTC. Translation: CSAAQGTAYERYF.